A single sample gave rise to the 2 T cell receptor beta chains below, sequenced in a study of CD8 T cells in ankylosing spondylitis. Whole-study findings and limits: One TCR beta motif, made up of several highly homologous variants, appeared characteristic of ankylosing spondylitis blood.

Each CDR3 protein is one row after TCRdb ran MiXCR on the 5' RACE reads. The sample carries fewer than 550,000 distinct CDR3 sequences, about 5.7% recorded once. These TCRs are of unknown antigen specificity. Input material: blood, either unsorted or a sorted T cell fraction (not recorded which). The receptors were sampled from a male donor with ankylosing spondylitis.

This clonotype was detected ten times or more. Written as DNA, the CDR3 is TGCAGCGTTGTGATGATAGGTGCCCCCTACGAGCAGTACTTC. Residues: CSVVMIGAPYEQYF. J is TRBJ2-7 and V is TRBV29-1; D gene uncertain. This CDR3 is built from 14 residues. The germline V gene encodes CDR1 SQVTM and CDR2 ANQGSEA. Deletions cut 4 bases from V and 2 bases from J, with 15 bases between.

This clonotype was detected many times. The rearrangement links TRBV5-6 to TRBJ1-1; TRBD1 might be the D (5 bases). This CDR3 is 15 amino acids long. The V and J ends lost 4 bases and 7 bases respectively, with 20 bases between them. Looked up from germline, CDR1 is SGHDT and CDR2 is YYEEEE. CDR3 sequence (DNA): TGTGCCAGCAGCCAACCAACATCCGGACACCTTGAAGCTTTCTTT. Its translation: CASSQPTSGHLEAFF.